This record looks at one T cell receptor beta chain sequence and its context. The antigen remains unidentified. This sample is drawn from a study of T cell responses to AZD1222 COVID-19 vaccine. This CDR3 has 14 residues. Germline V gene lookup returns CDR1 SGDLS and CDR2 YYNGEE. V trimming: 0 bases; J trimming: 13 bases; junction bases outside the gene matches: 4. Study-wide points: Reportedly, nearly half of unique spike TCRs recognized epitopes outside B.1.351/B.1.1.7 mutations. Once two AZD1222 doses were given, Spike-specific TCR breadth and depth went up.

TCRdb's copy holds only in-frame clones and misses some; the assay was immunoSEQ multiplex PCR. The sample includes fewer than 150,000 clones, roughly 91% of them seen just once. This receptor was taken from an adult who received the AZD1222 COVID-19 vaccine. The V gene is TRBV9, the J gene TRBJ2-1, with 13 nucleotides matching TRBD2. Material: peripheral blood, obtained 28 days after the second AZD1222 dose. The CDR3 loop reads CASSVGTSGGRQFF. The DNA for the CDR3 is TGTGCCAGCAGCGTAGGGACTAGCGGGGGAAGACAGTTCTTC.